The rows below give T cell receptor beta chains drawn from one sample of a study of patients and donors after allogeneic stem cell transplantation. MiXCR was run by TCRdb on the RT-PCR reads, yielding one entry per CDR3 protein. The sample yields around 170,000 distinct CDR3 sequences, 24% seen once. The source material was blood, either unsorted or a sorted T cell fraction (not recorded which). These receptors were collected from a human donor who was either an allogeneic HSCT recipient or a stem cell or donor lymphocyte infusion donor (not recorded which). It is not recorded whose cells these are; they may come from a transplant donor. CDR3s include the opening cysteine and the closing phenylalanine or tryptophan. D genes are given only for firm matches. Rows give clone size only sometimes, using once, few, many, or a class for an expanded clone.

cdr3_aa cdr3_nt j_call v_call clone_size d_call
CASSLSMGQGKGYTF TGCGCCAGCAGCTTGAGCATGGGACAGGGGAAGGGCTACACCTTC TRBJ1-2 TRBV5-1 - TRBD1
CASSESGWGNEQFF TGTGCCAGCAGTGAATCAGGGTGGGGCAATGAGCAGTTCTTC TRBJ2-1 TRBV25-1 few -
CASTMTGEGNTIYF TGTGCCAGCACCATGACAGGGGAGGGAAACACCATATATTTT TRBJ1-3 TRBV12-3/TRBV12-4 few TRBD1
CSAIDGIAYNSPLHF TGCAGTGCTATCGATGGAATCGCCTATAATTCACCCCTCCACTTT TRBJ1-6 TRBV20-1 - -
CASSLANVPDTQYF TGCGCCAGCAGCTTGGCCAATGTCCCAGATACGCAGTATTTT TRBJ2-3 TRBV5-1 - -
CSARDSTGGYGYTF TGCAGTGCTAGAGACTCAACAGGGGGCTATGGCTACACCTTC TRBJ1-2 TRBV20-1 few TRBD1
CSATASGSYEQYF TGCAGTGCTACCGCTAGCGGCTCCTACGAGCAGTACTTC TRBJ2-7 TRBV20-1 - TRBD2
CASSREGSNTEAFF TGTGCCAGCAGCCGGGAGGGCAGTAACACTGAAGCTTTCTTT TRBJ1-1 TRBV7-3 few -
CASSQEGARHINTDAFF TGCGCCAGCAGCCAAGAAGGGGCTCGGCACATAAACACTGACGCTTTCTTT TRBJ1-1 TRBV4-1 few -
CSARTSADTQYF TGCAGTGCTAGGACCTCAGCAGATACGCAGTATTTT TRBJ2-3 TRBV20-1 - -
CAISDIRTLNTEAFF TGTGCCATCAGTGACATCAGGACATTGAACACTGAAGCTTTCTTT TRBJ1-1 TRBV10-3 - -
CASSYPPGRGNYGYTF TGTGCCAGCAGTTACCCTCCGGGAAGGGGCAACTATGGCTACACCTTC TRBJ1-2 TRBV6-6 - -
CSVGDEKLFF TGCAGCGTGGGGGATGAAAAACTGTTTTTT TRBJ1-4 TRBV29-1 few -
CASSPSRASYNEQFF TGTGCCAGCAGCCCATCGCGGGCCTCCTACAATGAGCAGTTCTTC TRBJ2-1 TRBV7-3 - -
CSAITTDLPWDTEAFF TGCAGTGCTATTACCACCGACTTACCCTGGGACACTGAAGCTTTCTTT TRBJ1-1 TRBV20-1 many -
CSYQSGLNYGYTF TGCTCCTACCAATCCGGACTGAACTATGGCTACACCTTC TRBJ1-2 TRBV20-1 - -
CASSLMSNQPQHF TGCGCCAGCAGCTTGATGTCTAATCAGCCCCAGCATTTT TRBJ1-5 TRBV5-1 - -
CASSSSGTMLNLHF TGTGCCAGCAGTTCATCGGGGACGATGTTAAACCTCCACTTT TRBJ1-6 TRBV12-3/TRBV12-4 - -
CASSFGGPAYNEQFF TGCGCCAGCAGCTTCGGGGGCCCGGCCTACAATGAGCAGTTCTTC TRBJ2-1 TRBV5-1 - -
CASSLRDSRGNEQFF TGCGCCAGCAGCTTGCGGGACAGCCGTGGGAATGAGCAGTTCTTC TRBJ2-1 TRBV5-1 - TRBD1
CSARDLGYEQYF TGCAGTGCTAGAGATCTTGGGTACGAGCAGTACTTC TRBJ2-7 TRBV20-1 - -
CASSSRDRGPYGYTF TGTGCCAGCAGCTCCCGGGACAGGGGGCCCTATGGCTACACCTTC TRBJ1-2 TRBV5-5 few TRBD1
CASSFPPSTNEQFF TGTGCCAGCAGTTTCCCCCCCTCTACAAATGAGCAGTTCTTC TRBJ2-1 TRBV12-3/TRBV12-4 - -
CASSADGWSTEAFF TGTGCCAGCAGCGCCGATGGGTGGAGCACTGAAGCTTTCTTT TRBJ1-1 TRBV9 - -
CASSVGTGAAGNTIYF TGTGCCAGCAGCGTAGGGACAGGGGCGGCTGGAAACACCATATATTTT TRBJ1-3 TRBV9 once TRBD1
CASSSLPTVVDSNQPQHF TGTGCCAGCAGTTCTCTTCCGACAGTTGTTGATAGCAATCAGCCCCAGCATTTT TRBJ1-5 TRBV6-2/TRBV6-3 few -
CASSLASGVTGELFF TGCGCCAGCAGCTTGGCTAGCGGGGTCACCGGGGAGCTGTTTTTT TRBJ2-2 TRBV5-1 few TRBD2
CSASAIHGLAGGPSPDTQYF TGCAGTGCTAGCGCTATCCATGGACTAGCGGGGGGGCCGTCCCCAGATACGCAGTATTTT TRBJ2-3 TRBV20-1 - TRBD2
CASSLVVLTTDTQYF TGCGCCAGCAGCTTGGTCGTCCTCACCACAGATACGCAGTATTTT TRBJ2-3 TRBV5-1 - -
CASRPGTAFNIQYF TGTGCCAGCAGACCAGGGACAGCGTTTAACATTCAGTACTTC TRBJ2-4 TRBV12-3/TRBV12-4 few TRBD1
CASKGSDGGNQPQHF TGTGCCAGTAAAGGCTCGGACGGTGGGAATCAGCCCCAGCATTTT TRBJ1-5 TRBV19 few -
CASSLLPGGLGGYTF TGCGCCAGCAGCCTGCTACCGGGAGGACTCGGTGGCTACACCTTC TRBJ1-2 TRBV4-1 - -
CATSRVFPQADTQYF TGTGCCACCAGCAGAGTTTTTCCACAGGCAGATACGCAGTATTTT TRBJ2-3 TRBV15 - -
CASSWKGGGNQPLHF TGTGCCAGCAGTTGGAAGGGAGGGGGCAATCAGCCCCTGCATTTT TRBJ1-5 TRBV12-3/TRBV12-4 - TRBD1
CSVVKGNPFF TGCAGCGTTGTGAAGGGAAACCCTTTCTTT TRBJ1-1 TRBV29-1 - -
CASSQFDPRDTEAFF TGCGCCAGCAGCCAATTCGACCCTAGGGACACTGAAGCTTTCTTT TRBJ1-1 TRBV4-1 few -
CASSPRVFDEQFF TGTGCCAGCTCACCCAGGGTTTTCGATGAGCAGTTCTTC TRBJ2-1 TRBV18 - -
CSAPHTSGAYNEQFF TGCAGTGCCCCCCATACTAGCGGGGCGTACAATGAGCAGTTCTTC TRBJ2-1 TRBV20-1 few TRBD2
CASSGTSGFEQYF TGTGCCAGCAGTGGGACTAGCGGGTTCGAGCAGTACTTC TRBJ2-7 TRBV12-3/TRBV12-4 few TRBD2
CASSEQGGGRAEQFF TGTGCCAGCAGCGAACAGGGAGGAGGGAGGGCTGAGCAGTTCTTC TRBJ2-1 TRBV7-3 few -
CASSPGDRPYEQYF TGTGCCAGCAGTCCCGGGGACAGACCCTACGAGCAGTACTTC TRBJ2-7 TRBV6-6 - TRBD1
CSVVIVYRTEAFF TGCAGCGTTGTAATAGTTTACAGGACTGAAGCTTTCTTT TRBJ1-1 TRBV29-1 few -
CAISERGSPDRNTGELFF TGTGCCATCAGTGAGCGAGGTAGCCCCGATCGGAACACCGGGGAGCTGTTTTTT TRBJ2-2 TRBV10-3 - -
CASSLEGQGNTIYF TGTGCCAGCAGCTTAGAGGGACAGGGGAACACCATATATTTT TRBJ1-3 TRBV7-8 - TRBD1
CASSQDGDDGYTF TGTGCCAGCAGCCAAGACGGGGACGATGGCTACACCTTC TRBJ1-2 TRBV4-2 many -